The rows below give T cell receptor beta chains drawn from one sample of a study of T cell responses to AZD1222 COVID-19 vaccine. Sequencing was performed with immunoSEQ multiplex PCR; in TCRdb, only in-frame clones are kept and a portion is missing. Found here are 150,000 to 200,000 clones, over 85% of them singletons; the top ten hold roughly 1.6%. Sample: peripheral blood, taken on day 0 of AZD1222 vaccination. Receptor source: an adult in good health. Both conserved end residues are part of each CDR3. Each record gives: CDR3 length, D gene, V gene, clone size, J gene, CDR3 DNA, CDR3 protein. A D gene is named only where the DNA matches it firmly. Size is omitted from some rows. Given values are once, few, many or a class for expanded clones.

>16|TRBD2|TRBV7-2|.|TRBJ2-3
TGTGCCAGCAGCCCTACTAGCGGGGGATACACAGATACGCAGTATTTT
CASSPTSGGYTDTQYF
>15|.|TRBV6-5|.|TRBJ2-1
TGTGCCAGCACCAAACTGGGCTCTAGATACAATGAGCAGTTCTTC
CASTKLGSRYNEQFF
>13|.|TRBV18|.|TRBJ2-3
TGTGCCAGCTCCCACCTTGGCACAGATACGCAGTATTTT
CASSHLGTDTQYF
>15|.|TRBV14|.|TRBJ1-3
TGTGCCAGCAGCCACGGGACGACGTCTGGAAACACCATATATTTT
CASSHGTTSGNTIYF
>15|TRBD2|TRBV6-5|.|TRBJ2-7
TGTGCCAGCACCATTGCAGCGGGAGGGATGTACGAGCAGTACTTC
CASTIAAGGMYEQYF
>14|.|TRBV2|.|TRBJ2-1
TGTGCCAGCAGTGATGTCGTAGGGGCGGGTGAGCAGTTCTTC
CASSDVVGAGEQFF
>17|.|TRBV4-3|.|TRBJ1-6
TGCGCCAGCAGCCAAGATGTAGCCAGGGCGCTTGATTCACCCCTCCACTTT
CASSQDVARALDSPLHF
>13|TRBD2|TRBV6-6|.|TRBJ2-7
TGTGCTATTAGTGGGGGGGGCTCCTACGAGCAGTACTTC
CAISGGGSYEQYF
>15|.|TRBV7-9|once|TRBJ2-3
TGTGCCAGCAGCTACGCATCAGCGAGCACAGATACGCAGTATTTT
CASSYASASTDTQYF
>15|TRBD1|TRBV2|.|TRBJ2-7
TGTGCCAGCAGGGCCTCGGGCAGGGGGCAATACGAGCAGTACTTC
CASRASGRGQYEQYF
>16|TRBD2|TRBV3-1/TRBV3-2|.|TRBJ2-1
TGTGCCAGCAGCCAAAGTTCGGGGGGGAATACAATGAAGCAGTTCTTC
CASSQSSGGNTMKQFF
>18|TRBD2|TRBV18|.|TRBJ2-2
TGTGCCAGCTCACCACCAGGGTTCAGCGGGAATGTTTACGGGGAGCTGTTTTTT
CASSPPGFSGNVYGELFF
>14|.|TRBV11-2|.|TRBJ2-7
TGTGCCAGCAGCTTAGGATCCAGGGTCTACGAGCAGTACTTC
CASSLGSRVYEQYF
>14|.|TRBV13|.|TRBJ1-2
TGTGCCAGCAGCTTAGGAAGAGGGGGTGATGGCTACACCTTC
CASSLGRGGDGYTF
>14|TRBD2|TRBV27|.|TRBJ2-7
TGTGCCAGCAGTTCGGGAGGGATAGGAGACGAGCAGTACTTC
CASSSGGIGDEQYF
>13|TRBD2|TRBV30|.|TRBJ2-7
TGTGCCTGTAGGACTAGCGGAACCTACGAGCAGTACTTC
CACRTSGTYEQYF
>16|TRBD1|TRBV29-1|.|TRBJ1-2
TGCAGCGTTGAAGGGGACAGGGGCGCGCGAAGCTATGGCTACACCTTC
CSVEGDRGARSYGYTF
>13|TRBD2|TRBV12-3/TRBV12-4|.|TRBJ2-7
TGTGCCAGCAGTTGGGGGGGGGTCTACGAGCAGTACTTC
CASSWGGVYEQYF
>18|.|TRBV4-3|.|TRBJ2-2
TGCGCCAGCAGCCAGTATCGGGCAAGCGGTTCGAACACCGGGGAGCTGTTTTTT
CASSQYRASGSNTGELFF
>14|.|TRBV27|.|TRBJ1-2
TGTGCCAGCAGTTTAAATCAGGGTCGCTATGGCTACACCTTC
CASSLNQGRYGYTF
>12|.|TRBV10-1|.|TRBJ1-6
TGCGCCAGCAGTGACAGGAATTCACCCCTCCACTTT
CASSDRNSPLHF
>16|TRBD1|TRBV4-1|.|TRBJ1-4
TGCGCCAGCAGCCAAGAAGGGGGCAGCTTAGGGGAAAAACTGTTTTTT
CASSQEGGSLGEKLFF
>11|.|TRBV14|.|TRBJ2-7
TGTGCCAGCAGCCAGTTAGTCGAGCAGTACTTC
CASSQLVEQYF
>14|.|TRBV6-5|.|TRBJ1-5
TGTGCCAGCAGTTACTCAGGGGGTAATCAGCCCCAGCATTTT
CASSYSGGNQPQHF
>14|.|TRBV5-4|few|TRBJ1-2
TGTGCCAGCAGTACCGGGGGTGGGAACTATGGCTACACCTTC
CASSTGGGNYGYTF
>19|TRBD1|TRBV19|.|TRBJ1-2
TGTGCCAGTAGTCCGAGGGTGGCCTTAGGACAGGAGATCTCCTATGGCTACACCTTC
CASSPRVALGQEISYGYTF